These T cell receptor beta chains were read from a single sample in a study of beta chain features in type 1 diabetes. The assay was immunoSEQ multiplex PCR, and TCRdb's table has in-frame clones only and misses some. There are about 620,000 clones in the sample; around 16% occur only once, and more than 0.08% lies in the top ten. The sequencing input was naive CD4+ T cells from blood. These receptors were obtained from a man in his late teens or twenties in good health. The CDR3 runs from the conserved cysteine through the conserved F or W. D genes are given only for firm matches. Clone size, where shown, is once, few, many, or a class for clones that have expanded.

TRBJ1-1,TRBV27,.,.,CASTSRPNTEAFF,TGTGCCAGCACCTCTCGGCCGAACACTGAAGCTTTCTTT
TRBJ2-3,TRBV5-1,TRBD1,few,CASSFVTGGAATDTQYF,TGCGCCAGCAGCTTTGTGACAGGGGGCGCTGCCACAGATACGCAGTATTTT
TRBJ1-2,TRBV5-1,.,.,CASSKEGGRIYGYTF,TGCGCCAGCAGCAAGGAAGGAGGGCGGATCTATGGCTACACCTTC
TRBJ2-1,TRBV7-9,.,few,CASSPSAALGYNEQFF,TGTGCCAGCAGCCCCTCCGCAGCGTTGGGCTACAATGAGCAGTTCTTC
TRBJ2-7,TRBV2,.,.,CASSLAAGLHYEQYF,TGTGCCAGCAGCTTAGCGGCGGGACTGCACTACGAGCAGTACTTC
TRBJ2-3,TRBV5-1,.,few,CASSLKGGQGTDTQYF,TGCGCCAGCAGCTTGAAGGGGGGCCAAGGCACAGATACGCAGTATTTT
TRBJ1-2,TRBV7-6,.,few,CASSLGSSDGYTF,TGTGCCAGCAGCTTAGGGAGCTCGGACGGCTACACCTTC
TRBJ2-5,TRBV9,TRBD1,.,CASRPGQGRSETQYF,TGTGCCAGCAGACCCGGACAGGGGCGATCTGAGACCCAGTACTTC
TRBJ1-1,TRBV6-5,.,few,CASSPGEWTEAFF,TGTGCCAGCAGCCCAGGGGAGTGGACTGAAGCTTTCTTT
TRBJ2-7,TRBV7-9,TRBD1,.,CASSLVSWDRAVEQYF,TGTGCCAGCAGCTTAGTGTCCTGGGACAGGGCTGTCGAGCAGTACTTC
TRBJ1-1,TRBV7-9,TRBD1,few,CASSPPWTGKNTEAFF,TGTGCCAGCAGCCCCCCCTGGACAGGGAAGAACACTGAAGCTTTCTTT
TRBJ2-1,TRBV9,TRBD2,.,CASSPPAGVSYNEQFF,TGTGCCAGCAGCCCTCCAGCGGGGGTCTCCTACAATGAGCAGTTCTTC
TRBJ1-1,TRBV28,.,few,CASSLSWEPGTEAFF,TGTGCCAGCAGTTTATCCTGGGAACCCGGCACTGAAGCTTTCTTT
TRBJ2-5,TRBV28,TRBD1,few,CASSLRRDRGEYQETQYF,TGTGCCAGCAGCCTACGCCGGGACAGGGGCGAGTACCAAGAGACCCAGTACTTC
TRBJ1-5,TRBV7-2,.,few,CASSLTTGSNQPQHF,TGTGCCAGCAGCTTGACAACAGGTAGCAATCAGCCCCAGCATTTT
TRBJ2-1,TRBV5-1,.,.,CASSSTSPGSGEQFF,TGCGCCAGCAGCTCCACTTCTCCAGGGTCCGGTGAGCAGTTCTTC
TRBJ1-2,TRBV7-3,.,few,CASSLPHGANYGYTF,TGTGCCAGCAGCTTACCTCATGGGGCGAACTATGGCTACACCTTC
TRBJ1-2,TRBV5-4,TRBD1,few,CASSPPKGTGNNYGYTF,TGTGCCAGCAGCCCCCCTAAAGGGACAGGGAATAACTATGGCTACACCTTC
TRBJ2-2,TRBV9,TRBD1,few,CASSVVGTGGIDGELFF,TGTGCCAGCAGCGTAGTCGGGACAGGGGGCATTGACGGGGAGCTGTTTTTT
TRBJ2-1,TRBV15,.,few,CATSRDLAQYNEQFF,TGTGCCACCAGCAGAGATCTGGCCCAATACAATGAGCAGTTCTTC
TRBJ2-1,TRBV9,.,.,CASSVTSLGEGREQFF,TGTGCCAGCAGCGTAACATCCTTGGGTGAGGGGCGTGAGCAGTTCTTC
TRBJ2-3,TRBV5-4,.,few,CASSLAGTASDTQYF,TGTGCCAGCAGCTTGGCCGGAACAGCTTCAGATACGCAGTATTTT
TRBJ2-3,TRBV7-9,.,few,CASSRGGDTQYF,TGTGCCAGCAGCCGCGGCGGAGATACGCAGTATTTT
TRBJ2-1,TRBV11-2,.,few,CASSFGTASYNEQFF,TGTGCCAGCAGCTTCGGTACAGCATCCTACAATGAGCAGTTCTTC
TRBJ1-6,TRBV4-3,.,few,CASSQDYTPGTWGSYNSPLHF,TGCGCCAGCAGCCAAGATTATACCCCCGGGACGTGGGGGTCCTATAATTCACCCCTCCACTTT
TRBJ2-5,TRBV19,TRBD1,.,CASREIGRGRETQYF,TGTGCCAGTAGAGAGATAGGCAGGGGGCGTGAGACCCAGTACTTC
TRBJ1-4,TRBV2,.,.,CASSQMEATTNEKLFF,TGTGCCAGCTCCCAGATGGAGGCCACAACTAATGAAAAACTGTTTTTT
TRBJ1-2,TRBV6-5,TRBD1,few,CASSYGAGQLHGYTF,TGTGCCAGCAGCTACGGCGCGGGACAGCTGCATGGCTACACCTTC
TRBJ1-3,TRBV30,.,few,CAWSVGNTIYF,TGTGCCTGGAGTGTTGGAAACACCATATATTTT
TRBJ2-5,TRBV7-9,TRBD1,many,CASKEIRDRAQTQYF,TGTGCCAGCAAAGAAATCCGGGACAGGGCCCAGACCCAGTACTTC
TRBJ2-2,TRBV5-1,TRBD2,few,CASSSIGLAGKAGELFF,TGCGCCAGCAGCAGCATAGGACTAGCGGGAAAGGCCGGGGAGCTGTTTTTT
TRBJ2-7,TRBV6-5,TRBD2,few,CASSYAGLGPTYEQYF,TGTGCCAGCAGTTACGCGGGACTAGGGCCAACCTACGAGCAGTACTTC
TRBJ1-2,TRBV28,.,few,CASRRTDYGYTF,TGTGCCAGCAGGCGGACAGACTATGGCTACACCTTC
TRBJ2-7,TRBV7-9,.,.,CASSLGPQLFYEQYF,TGTGCCAGCAGCTTAGGACCCCAGCTTTTCTACGAGCAGTACTTC
TRBJ2-7,TRBV15,TRBD1,.,CATSLLPPGTGIPYEQYF,TGTGCCACCAGCCTTCTTCCCCCCGGGACAGGGATCCCCTACGAGCAGTACTTC
TRBJ2-7,TRBV30,TRBD1,.,CAWNQGVLYEQYF,TGTGCCTGGAACCAGGGGGTCCTCTACGAGCAGTACTTC
TRBJ1-1,TRBV4-2,.,.,CASSQERVATEAFF,TGTGCCAGCAGCCAAGAGCGGGTGGCCACTGAAGCTTTCTTT
TRBJ2-2,TRBV7-9,TRBD1,few,CASSTGTGGFGELFF,TGTGCCAGCAGCACCGGGACAGGGGGCTTCGGGGAGCTGTTTTTT
TRBJ2-7,TRBV5-1,.,.,CASTEGEGEQYF,TGCGCCAGCACTGAGGGCGAGGGCGAGCAGTACTTC
TRBJ1-2,TRBV4-3,.,few,CASSQDVLGTHTF,TGCGCCAGCAGCCAAGATGTCCTAGGGACCCACACCTTC
TRBJ2-1,TRBV7-9,TRBD2,.,CASSLDTSGRFF,TGTGCCAGCAGCTTAGATACTAGCGGGAGGTTCTTC
TRBJ1-1,TRBV7-2,.,.,CASSLALNTEAFF,TGTGCCAGCAGCTTAGCTTTGAACACTGAAGCTTTCTTT
TRBJ2-1,TRBV14,TRBD2,many,CASSQIRLAGNNEQFF,TGTGCCAGCAGCCAAATCAGACTAGCGGGAAACAATGAGCAGTTCTTC
TRBJ1-4,TRBV7-9,.,.,CASSYQGINEKLFF,TGTGCCAGCAGCTACCAGGGTATCAATGAAAAACTGTTTTTT
TRBJ2-2,TRBV9,.,.,CASSPMLQALTGELFF,TGTGCCAGCAGCCCGATGCTACAGGCACTTACCGGGGAGCTGTTTTTT
TRBJ2-3,TRBV12-5,.,.,CASGPGGGSYTDTQYF,TGTGCTAGTGGACCGGGTGGGGGGAGCTACACAGATACGCAGTATTTT
TRBJ1-3,TRBV28,.,.,CASVQRGVPAAGNTIYF,TGTGCCAGCGTCCAGCGAGGGGTCCCGGCGGCTGGAAACACCATATATTTT
TRBJ1-2,TRBV14,.,.,CASSPRWTGYGYTF,TGTGCCAGCAGCCCCCGCTGGACGGGCTATGGCTACACCTTC
TRBJ1-5,TRBV28,.,.,CASRVFSRVDQPQHF,TGTGCCAGCAGGGTATTCTCTCGGGTAGATCAGCCCCAGCATTTT
TRBJ1-1,TRBV25-1,.,.,CASSELLNTEAFF,TGTGCCAGCAGTGAACTGCTGAACACTGAAGCTTTCTTT
TRBJ1-2,TRBV30,.,.,CAMAAGPEVYGYTF,TGTGCCATGGCAGCAGGGCCAGAAGTCTATGGCTACACCTTC